These 19 T cell receptor beta chains share one sample of origin, sequenced in a study of blood T cell repertoires in COVID-19. The data were produced by immunoSEQ multiplex PCR, yet TCRdb's version contains in-frame clones alone and is incomplete. The sample comprises some 250,000 clones, 82% of which are singletons, and roughly 3.4% rests with the top ten. Sequences were obtained from peripheral blood. The source is a woman aged 18-35 years with acute or convalescent COVID-19.

This clone was counted once. The gene calls are TRBV15 and TRBJ1-2, with 8 bases aligning to TRBD1. With V trimmed by 5 bases and J by 4 bases, 6 bases remained unmatched. CDR3 size: 14 residues. Germline V lookup: CDR1 LNHNV, CDR2 YYDKDF (reference sequence). CDR3 nucleotide sequence: TGTGCCACCAGCGATGGGACAGGAGGCTATGGCTACACCTTC. It codes for CATSDGTGGYGYTF.

This rearrangement joins TRBV6-5 to TRBJ2-2, with TRBD1 identical over 7 bases. Trimming at V came to 9 bases and at J to 4 bases, leaving 11 bases not matched to a gene. Germline V lookup: CDR1 MNHEY, CDR2 SVGAGI. CDR3 length: 15 residues. The CDR3 spells CASKTGTVITGELFF. CDR3 nucleotide sequence: TGTGCCAGTAAAACCGGGACAGTTATCACCGGGGAGCTGTTTTTT.

The rearrangement joins TRBV7-9 to TRBJ2-6; a weak D match, TRBD2 (5 bases). This CDR3 has 16 residues. Trimming cost V 5 bases and J 1 base, with 12 bases left between them. Per germline, CDR1 SEHNR and CDR2 FQNEAQ (reference sequence). The chain's CDR3 is CASSPFGESGANVLTF. CDR3 nucleotides: TGTGCCAGCAGCCCTTTCGGGGAATCTGGGGCCAACGTCCTGACTTTC.

The V call is TRBV30, the J call TRBJ1-2; D remains unclear. V lost 0 bases and J lost 7, with 9 bases in between. Germline CDR1 is GTSNPN and CDR2 is SVGIG (reference sequence). CDR3 length: 12 amino acids. DNA for the CDR3: TGTGCCTGGAGTGTCGTGATCGGTGGCTACACCTTC. Its translation: CAWSVVIGGYTF.

In the case of this clone: A much larger clone sits a single nucleotide away, making a read error possible. The rearrangement joins TRBV30 to TRBJ1-1; 9 bases are a match to TRBD1. Germline CDR1 reads GTSNPN; CDR2 reads SVGIG (reference sequence). This CDR3 region has 13 residues. The DNA of the CDR3 is TGTACCTGGATGGGGACAGGGTCCACTGAAGCTTTCTTT. It is translated as CTWMGTGSTEAFF.

The J gene is TRBJ1-1, the V gene TRBV18; D gene unclear. CDR1 KGHSH and CDR2 LQKENI come from the germline V gene. The CDR3 is 13 amino acids. The V end was cut by 3 bases, the J end by 2 bases, with 7 bases between. CDR3 in amino acids: CASSPYRNTEAFF. DNA of the CDR3: TGTGCCAGCTCACCCTACAGAAACACTGAAGCTTTCTTT.

This sequence joins TRBV28 and TRBJ2-7, with D possibly being TRBD2 (5 bases). Germline values: CDR1 MDHEN, CDR2 SYDVKM. This CDR3 comprises 14 residues. Deletions cut 1 base from V and 5 bases from J, with 12 bases between. The CDR3: CASSLLSVRDEQYF. The CDR3 DNA sequence: TGTGCCAGCAGTTTATTGTCCGTGCGGGACGAGCAGTACTTC.

The rearrangement uses TRBV7-9 and TRBJ2-3; TRBD1 matches at 7 bases. The germline V gene encodes CDR1 SEHNR and CDR2 FQNEAQ (reference sequence). This CDR3 is built from 16 residues. Unmatched junction bases numbered 11, after V lost 4 bases and J lost 4 bases. The DNA of the CDR3 is TGTGCCAGCAGCTCTTACTCGGGACAGTGGGCAGATACGCAGTATTTT. Its protein product is CASSSYSGQWADTQYF.

V gene TRBV6-1 combines with J gene TRBJ1-1, with 9 nucleotides matching TRBD1. Germline CDR1 reads MNHNS; CDR2 reads SASEGT. V lost 4 bases and J lost 1; bases outside the gene matches: 4. CDR3 length: 15 amino acids. The CDR3 reads CASSGGQGRNTEAFF. The CDR3 DNA reads as TGTGCCAGCAGTGGCGGACAGGGGCGGAACACTGAAGCTTTCTTT.

J is TRBJ2-2 and V is TRBV28; possibly TRBD1 for D (7 bases). The CDR3 is 16 amino acids. V gave up 7 bases and J gave up 1 base, with 16 bases separating them. CDR1 and CDR2 (germline): MDHEN, SYDVKM. CDR3 DNA sequence: TGTGCCAGCAACGTAGGCGGGACAGTGAACACCGGGGAGCTGTTTTTT. Protein: CASNVGGTVNTGELFF.

The chain combines TRBV18 with TRBJ2-3; 7 bases map to TRBD1. The germline CDR1 and CDR2 sequences are KGHSH and LQKENI. This CDR3 contains 14 residues. J lost 3 bases, V lost 7 bases, and 7 bases had no gene match. The CDR3 spells CASCTQGSTDTQYF. The CDR3 bases are TGTGCCAGCTGCACACAGGGGTCAACAGATACGCAGTATTTT.

This sequence joins TRBV7-9 and TRBJ2-7, with D possibly TRBD2 on 5 matching bases. CDR1 and CDR2 from the germline V gene are SEHNR and FQNEAQ (reference sequence). The V and J ends lost 0 bases and 3 bases respectively, with 12 bases between them. The CDR3 contains 15 residues. The CDR3 nucleotides read TGTGCCAGCAGCTTAGCTAGCGCTACAGACTACGAGCAGTACTTC. Translation gives CASSLASATDYEQYF.

This chain links TRBV11-3 with TRBJ2-7, with 8 bases that match TRBD1. V lost 0 bases and J lost 2; bases outside the gene matches: 9. This CDR3 contains 17 residues. From germline, CDR1 is SGHNT and CDR2 YENEEA. CDR3 coding DNA: TGTGCCAGCAGCTTAGAACAAGGGGGGACAGGACCCTACGAGCAGTACTTC. Translation gives CASSLEQGGTGPYEQYF.

J is TRBJ2-1 and V is TRBV4-3; TRBD2 matches 9 bases. V shed 4 bases, J shed 3 bases, and the junction held 10 bases outside the gene matches. Germline V gene lookup returns CDR1 LGHNA and CDR2 YSLEER. This CDR3 region has 17 residues. The DNA for the CDR3 is TGCGCCAGCAGCCCAAGTCTAGCGGGACGGGGCTACAATGAGCAGTTCTTC. This encodes CASSPSLAGRGYNEQFF.

The chain has TRBV27 and TRBJ2-3, with TRBD2 as a possible D gene (5 bases). Between the trimmed V and J ends, which lost 1 base and 2 bases, there was a span of 16 bases. Germline V gives CDR1 MNHEY, CDR2 SMNVEV (reference sequence). The length of the CDR3 is 17 residues. The CDR3 DNA is TGTGCCAGCAGTTTATACGGGGAAAACCCGAACACAGATACGCAGTATTTT. It is translated as CASSLYGENPNTDTQYF.

The V gene is TRBV9, the J gene TRBJ2-3, with 10 positions matching TRBD2. Germline assignment: CDR1 SGDLS and CDR2 YYNGEE. With V trimmed by 2 bases and J by 4 bases, 13 bases remained unmatched. There are 18 residues in the CDR3. This CDR3 reads CASSVRISGGPFADTQYF. In DNA form, the CDR3 reads TGTGCCAGCAGCGTGAGAATTAGCGGGGGGCCTTTCGCAGATACGCAGTATTTT.

The gene calls are TRBV5-1 and TRBJ1-4; D is unclear. Germline assignment: CDR1 SGHRS and CDR2 YFSETQ. The CDR3 covers 14 residues. V was shortened by 0 bases and J by 5 bases, with 8 bases between the two germline ends. CDR3 coding DNA: TGCGCCAGCAGCTTGGTAGCCACGAATGAAAAACTGTTTTTT. It encodes CASSLVATNEKLFF.

This clone was picked up one time. The chain employs TRBV5-1 and TRBJ2-7, with 8 bases fitting TRBD2. The germline V gene has CDR1 SGHRS and CDR2 YFSETQ. Trimming removed 8 bases from V and 2 bases from J; junction bases left unmatched: 6. The CDR3 has 13 amino acids. The CDR3 loop is CASAAGVAYEQYF. Written as DNA, the CDR3 is TGCGCCAGTGCAGCGGGAGTGGCCTACGAGCAGTACTTC. The full variable domain, completed using reference TRBV5-1 and TRBJ2-7, is KAGVTQTPRYLIKTRGQQVTLSCSPISGHRSVSWYQQTPGQGLQFLFEYFSETQRNKGNFPGRFSGRQFSNSRSEMNVSTLELGDSALYLCASAAGVAYEQYFGPGTRLTVT.

This rearrangement joins TRBV2 to TRBJ2-2; no firm D call. CDR3 length: 14 amino acids. The germline V gene has CDR1 SNHLY and CDR2 FYNNEI. Trimming removed 4 bases from V and 8 bases from J, with 14 bases in between. CDR3 amino acids: CASSVGRKLGELFF. The CDR3 DNA reads as TGTGCCAGCAGTGTTGGGCGCAAACTGGGGGAGCTGTTTTTT.